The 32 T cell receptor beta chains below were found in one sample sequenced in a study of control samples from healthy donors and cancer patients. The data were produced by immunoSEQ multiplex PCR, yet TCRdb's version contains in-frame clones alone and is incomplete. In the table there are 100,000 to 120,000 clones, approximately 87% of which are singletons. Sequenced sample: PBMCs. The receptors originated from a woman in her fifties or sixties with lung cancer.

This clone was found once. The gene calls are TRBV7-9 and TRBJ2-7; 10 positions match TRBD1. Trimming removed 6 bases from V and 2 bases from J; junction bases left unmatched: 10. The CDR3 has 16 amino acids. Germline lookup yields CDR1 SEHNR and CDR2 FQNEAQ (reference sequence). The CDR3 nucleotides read TGTGCCAGCAGTTTTAACCCGGGACAGGGGACCTACGAGCAGTACTTC. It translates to CASSFNPGQGTYEQYF.

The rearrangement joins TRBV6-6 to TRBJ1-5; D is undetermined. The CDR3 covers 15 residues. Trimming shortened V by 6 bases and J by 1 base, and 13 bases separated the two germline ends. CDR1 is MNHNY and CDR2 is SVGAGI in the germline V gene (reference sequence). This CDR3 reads CASRPPRGSNQPQHF. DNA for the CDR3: TGTGCCAGCAGACCACCACGGGGAAGCAATCAGCCCCAGCATTTT.

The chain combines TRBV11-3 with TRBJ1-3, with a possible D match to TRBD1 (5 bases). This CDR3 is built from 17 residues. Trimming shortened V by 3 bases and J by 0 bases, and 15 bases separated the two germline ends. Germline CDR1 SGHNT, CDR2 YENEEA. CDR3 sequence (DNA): TGTGCCAGCAGCTTCCTCGGGCAGGGTTACTCTGGAAACACCATATATTTT. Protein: CASSFLGQGYSGNTIYF.

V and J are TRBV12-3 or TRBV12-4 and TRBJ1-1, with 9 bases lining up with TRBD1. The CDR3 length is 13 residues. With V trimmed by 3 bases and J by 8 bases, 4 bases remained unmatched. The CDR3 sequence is CASSFTGTGEAFF. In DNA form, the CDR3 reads TGTGCCAGCAGTTTTACCGGGACAGGGGAAGCTTTCTTT.

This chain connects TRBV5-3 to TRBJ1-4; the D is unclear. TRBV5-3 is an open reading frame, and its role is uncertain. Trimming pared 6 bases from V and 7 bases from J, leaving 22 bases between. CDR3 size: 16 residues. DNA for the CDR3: TGTGCCAGAATTGAGAGGAAAAAAGAGGGAGGTGAAAAACTGTTTTTT. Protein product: CARIERKKEGGEKLFF.

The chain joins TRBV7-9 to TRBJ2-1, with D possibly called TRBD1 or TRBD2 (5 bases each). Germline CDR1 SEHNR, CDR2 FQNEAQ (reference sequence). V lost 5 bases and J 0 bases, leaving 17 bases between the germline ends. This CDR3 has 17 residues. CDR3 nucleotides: TGTGCCAGCAGCACCCGGGTCCTTGGGGGCTCCTACAATGAGCAGTTCTTC. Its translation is CASSTRVLGGSYNEQFF.

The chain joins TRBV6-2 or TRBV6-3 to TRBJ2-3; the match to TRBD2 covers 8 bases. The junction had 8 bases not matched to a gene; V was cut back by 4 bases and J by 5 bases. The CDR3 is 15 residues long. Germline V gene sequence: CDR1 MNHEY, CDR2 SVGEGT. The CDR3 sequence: CASSSPGGAGDTQYF. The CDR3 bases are TGTGCCAGCAGTTCCCCCGGGGGGGCAGGAGATACGCAGTATTTT.

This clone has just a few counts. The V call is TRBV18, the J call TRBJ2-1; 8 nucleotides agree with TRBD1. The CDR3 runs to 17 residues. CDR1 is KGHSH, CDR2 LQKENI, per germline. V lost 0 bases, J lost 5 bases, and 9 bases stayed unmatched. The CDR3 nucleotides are TGTGCCAGCTCACCACCGGGACAGGCAGTCCGTCACAATGAGCAGTTCTTC. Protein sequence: CASSPPGQAVRHNEQFF.

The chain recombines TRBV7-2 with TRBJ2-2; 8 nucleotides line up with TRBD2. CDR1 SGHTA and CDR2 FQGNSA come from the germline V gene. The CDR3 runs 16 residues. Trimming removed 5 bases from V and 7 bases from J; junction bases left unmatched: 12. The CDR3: CASSRPGGPIVGELFF. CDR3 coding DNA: TGTGCCAGCAGCCGGCCGGGGGGGCCGATTGTCGGGGAGCTGTTTTTT.

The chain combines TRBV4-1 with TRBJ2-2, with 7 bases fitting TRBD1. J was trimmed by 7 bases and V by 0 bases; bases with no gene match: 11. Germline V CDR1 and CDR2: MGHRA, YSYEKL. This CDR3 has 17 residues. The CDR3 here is CASSQETPRGRVGELFF. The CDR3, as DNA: TGCGCCAGCAGCCAAGAAACCCCAAGGGGGCGGGTCGGGGAGCTGTTTTTT.

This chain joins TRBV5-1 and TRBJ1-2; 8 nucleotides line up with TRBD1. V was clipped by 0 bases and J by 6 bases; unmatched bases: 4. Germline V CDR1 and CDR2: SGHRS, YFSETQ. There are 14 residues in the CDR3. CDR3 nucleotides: TGCGCCAGCAGCTTGGCCAGACAGGGGAATGGCTACACCTTC. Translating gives CASSLARQGNGYTF.

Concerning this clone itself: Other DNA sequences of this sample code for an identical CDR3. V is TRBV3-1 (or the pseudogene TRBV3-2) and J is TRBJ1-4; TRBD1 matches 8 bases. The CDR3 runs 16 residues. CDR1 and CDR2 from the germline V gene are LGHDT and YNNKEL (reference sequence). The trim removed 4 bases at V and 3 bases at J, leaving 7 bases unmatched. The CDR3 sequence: CASSPFRTGSNEKLFF. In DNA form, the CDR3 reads TGTGCCAGCAGCCCGTTCAGGACAGGGTCTAATGAAAAACTGTTTTTT.

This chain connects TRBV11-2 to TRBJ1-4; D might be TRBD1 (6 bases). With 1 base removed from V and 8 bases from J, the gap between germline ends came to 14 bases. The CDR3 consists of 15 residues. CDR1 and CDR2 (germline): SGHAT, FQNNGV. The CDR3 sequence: CASSLGDTGIEKLFF. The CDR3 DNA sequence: TGTGCCAGCAGCTTAGGGGACACCGGGATAGAAAAACTGTTTTTT.

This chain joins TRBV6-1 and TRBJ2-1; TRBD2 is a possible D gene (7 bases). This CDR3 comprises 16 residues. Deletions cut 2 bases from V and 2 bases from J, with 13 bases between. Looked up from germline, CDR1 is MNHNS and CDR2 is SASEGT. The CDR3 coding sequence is TGTGCCAGCAGTGAACGGGGGGCGTTAGCCTACAATGAGCAGTTCTTC. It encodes CASSERGALAYNEQFF.

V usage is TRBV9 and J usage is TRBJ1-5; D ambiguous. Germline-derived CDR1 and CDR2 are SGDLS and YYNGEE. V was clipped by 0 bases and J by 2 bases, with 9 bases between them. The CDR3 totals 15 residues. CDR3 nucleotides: TGTGCCAGCAGCGTAGGCACCACCGGCAATCAGCCCCAGCATTTT. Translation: CASSVGTTGNQPQHF.

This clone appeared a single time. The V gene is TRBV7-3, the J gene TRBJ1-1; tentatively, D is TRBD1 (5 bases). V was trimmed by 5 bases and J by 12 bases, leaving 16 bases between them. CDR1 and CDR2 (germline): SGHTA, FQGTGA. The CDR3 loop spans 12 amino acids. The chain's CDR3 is CASSPEGRATFF. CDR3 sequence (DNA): TGTGCCAGCAGCCCCGAGGGGAGGGCGACTTTCTTT.

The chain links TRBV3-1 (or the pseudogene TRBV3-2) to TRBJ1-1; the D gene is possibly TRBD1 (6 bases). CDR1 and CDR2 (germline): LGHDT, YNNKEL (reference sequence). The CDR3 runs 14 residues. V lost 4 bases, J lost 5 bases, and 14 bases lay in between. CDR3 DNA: TGTGCCAGCAGCCCAGCGGGGGCGAGTACTGAAGCTTTCTTT. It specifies CASSPAGASTEAFF.

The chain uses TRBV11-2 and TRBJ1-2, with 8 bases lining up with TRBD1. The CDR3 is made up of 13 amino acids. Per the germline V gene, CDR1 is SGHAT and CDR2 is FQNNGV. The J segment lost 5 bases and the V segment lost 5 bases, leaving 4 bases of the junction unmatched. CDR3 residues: CASSPRQGYGYTF. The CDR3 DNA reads TGTGCCAGCAGCCCCCGACAGGGGTATGGCTACACCTTC.

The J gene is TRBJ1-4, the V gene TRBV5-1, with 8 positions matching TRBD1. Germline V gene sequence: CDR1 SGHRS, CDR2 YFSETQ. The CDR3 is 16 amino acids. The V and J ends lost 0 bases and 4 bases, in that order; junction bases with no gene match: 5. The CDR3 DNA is TGCGCCAGCAGCTTGGGGACAGGGACCTTTAATGAAAAACTGTTTTTT. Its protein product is CASSLGTGTFNEKLFF.

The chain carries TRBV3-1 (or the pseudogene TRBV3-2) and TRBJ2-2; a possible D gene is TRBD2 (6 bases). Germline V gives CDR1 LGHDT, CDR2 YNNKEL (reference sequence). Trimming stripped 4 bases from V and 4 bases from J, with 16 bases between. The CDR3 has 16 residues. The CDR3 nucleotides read TGTGCCAGCAGCCTCATGGGCGGGGCGTCCACCGGGGAGCTGTTTTTT. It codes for CASSLMGGASTGELFF.

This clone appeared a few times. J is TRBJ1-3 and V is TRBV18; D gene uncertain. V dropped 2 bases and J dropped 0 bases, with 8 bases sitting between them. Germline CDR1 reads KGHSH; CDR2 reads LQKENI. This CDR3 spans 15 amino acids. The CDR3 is CASSPGTSSGNTIYF. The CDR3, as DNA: TGTGCCAGCTCACCAGGCACCAGCTCTGGAAACACCATATATTTT. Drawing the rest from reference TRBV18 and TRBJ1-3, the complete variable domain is NAGVMQNPRHLVRRRGQEARLRCSPMKGHSHVYWYRQLPEEGLKFMVYLQKENIIDESGMPKERFSAEFPKEGPSILRIQQVVRGDSAAYFCASSPGTSSGNTIYFGEGSWLTVV.

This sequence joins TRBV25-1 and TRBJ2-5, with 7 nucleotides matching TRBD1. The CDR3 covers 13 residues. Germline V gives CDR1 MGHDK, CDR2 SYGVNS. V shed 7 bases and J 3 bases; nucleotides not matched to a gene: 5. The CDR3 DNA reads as TGTGCCAGCAAACGGACAGGAAAAGAGACCCAGTACTTC. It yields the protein CASKRTGKETQYF.

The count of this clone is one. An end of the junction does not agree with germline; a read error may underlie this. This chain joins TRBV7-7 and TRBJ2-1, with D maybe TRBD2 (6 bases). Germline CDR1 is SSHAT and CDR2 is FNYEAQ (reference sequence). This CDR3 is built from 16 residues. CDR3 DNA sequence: TGTGCTAGCAGCTTGAGTTTGACGGGAGCTTACAATGAGCAGTTCTTC. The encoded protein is CASSLSLTGAYNEQFF.

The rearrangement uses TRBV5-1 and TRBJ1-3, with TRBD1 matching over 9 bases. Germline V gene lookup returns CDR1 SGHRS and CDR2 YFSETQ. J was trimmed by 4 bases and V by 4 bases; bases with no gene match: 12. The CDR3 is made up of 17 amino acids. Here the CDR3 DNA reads TGCGCCAGCAGCCTTACCGGGACAGGGACTGCAGGAAACACCATATATTTT. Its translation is CASSLTGTGTAGNTIYF.

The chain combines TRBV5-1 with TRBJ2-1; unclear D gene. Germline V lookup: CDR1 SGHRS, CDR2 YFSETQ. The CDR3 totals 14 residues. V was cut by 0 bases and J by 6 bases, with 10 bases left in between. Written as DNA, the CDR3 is TGCGCCAGCAGCTTGGCGCTACTACCCAATGAGCAGTTCTTC. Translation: CASSLALLPNEQFF.

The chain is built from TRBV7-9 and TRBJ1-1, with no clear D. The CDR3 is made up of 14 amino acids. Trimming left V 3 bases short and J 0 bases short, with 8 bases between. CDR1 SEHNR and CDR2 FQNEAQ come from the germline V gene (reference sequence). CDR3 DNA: TGTGCCAGCAGCTTGAAGACTCTGAACACTGAAGCTTTCTTT. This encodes CASSLKTLNTEAFF.

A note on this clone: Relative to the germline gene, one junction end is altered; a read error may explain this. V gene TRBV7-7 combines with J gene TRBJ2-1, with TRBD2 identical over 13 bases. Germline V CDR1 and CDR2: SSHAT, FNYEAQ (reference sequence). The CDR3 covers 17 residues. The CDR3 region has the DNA TGTGCTAGCAGCCTTGGGACTAGCGGGGATATCTACAATGAGCAGTTCTTC. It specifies CASSLGTSGDIYNEQFF.

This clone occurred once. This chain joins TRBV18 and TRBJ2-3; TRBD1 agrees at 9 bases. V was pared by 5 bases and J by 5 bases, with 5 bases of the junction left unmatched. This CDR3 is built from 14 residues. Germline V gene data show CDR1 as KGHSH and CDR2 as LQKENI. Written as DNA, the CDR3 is TGTGCCAGCTCAGCGGGACAGGGCATAGATACGCAGTATTTT. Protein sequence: CASSAGQGIDTQYF.

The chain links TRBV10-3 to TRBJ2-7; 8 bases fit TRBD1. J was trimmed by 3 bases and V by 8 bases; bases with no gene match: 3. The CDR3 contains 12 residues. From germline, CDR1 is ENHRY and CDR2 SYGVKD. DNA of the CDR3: TGTGCCATCGCAGACAGGGGCTACGAGCAGTACTTC. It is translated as CAIADRGYEQYF.

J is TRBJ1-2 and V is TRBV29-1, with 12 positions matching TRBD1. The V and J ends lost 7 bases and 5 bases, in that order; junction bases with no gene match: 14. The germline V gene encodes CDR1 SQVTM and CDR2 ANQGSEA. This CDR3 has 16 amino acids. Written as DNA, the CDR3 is TGCAGCGCTACTCCGGGACAGGGGGCTCAGGGGTATGGCTACACCTTC. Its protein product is CSATPGQGAQGYGYTF.

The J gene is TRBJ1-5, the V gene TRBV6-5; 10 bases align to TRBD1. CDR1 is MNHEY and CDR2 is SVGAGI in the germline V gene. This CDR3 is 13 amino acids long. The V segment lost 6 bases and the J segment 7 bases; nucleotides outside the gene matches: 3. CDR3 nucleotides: TGTGCCAGCAGGGGGGACAGGGGACAGCCCCAGCATTTT. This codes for CASRGDRGQPQHF.

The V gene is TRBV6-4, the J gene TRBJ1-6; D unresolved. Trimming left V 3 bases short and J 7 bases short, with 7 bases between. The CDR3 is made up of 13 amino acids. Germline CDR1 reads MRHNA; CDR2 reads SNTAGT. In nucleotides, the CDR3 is TGTGCCAGCAGTGAAGCTGACAATTCACCCCTCCACTTT. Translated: CASSEADNSPLHF.